The T cell receptor beta chain under discussion was sequenced for a study of blood T cell repertoires in COVID-19. As processed by the authors: Using reference gene primer amplification, nucleated cell counts were estimated. Method: immunoSEQ multiplex PCR; TCRdb's copy keeps in-frame clones and lacks some. That table furnishes V, J and clone size, whereas the DNA furnished D and trimming. The sample has 45,000 or so clones, roughly nine tenths seen once; the top ten hold around 9.1%. From germline, CDR1 is MGHRA and CDR2 YSYEKL. Trimming shortened V by 1 base and J by 0 bases, and 10 bases separated the two germline ends. This CDR3 has 16 residues.

Sequencing used peripheral blood. The chain has TRBV4-1 and TRBJ1-3, with a weak D call TRBD1 (6 bases). This clonotype was sampled from an elderly woman with active COVID-19. The CDR3: CASSQVGGNSGNTIYF. The CDR3 region has the DNA TGCGCCAGCAGCCAAGTTGGGGGCAACTCTGGAAACACCATATATTTT.